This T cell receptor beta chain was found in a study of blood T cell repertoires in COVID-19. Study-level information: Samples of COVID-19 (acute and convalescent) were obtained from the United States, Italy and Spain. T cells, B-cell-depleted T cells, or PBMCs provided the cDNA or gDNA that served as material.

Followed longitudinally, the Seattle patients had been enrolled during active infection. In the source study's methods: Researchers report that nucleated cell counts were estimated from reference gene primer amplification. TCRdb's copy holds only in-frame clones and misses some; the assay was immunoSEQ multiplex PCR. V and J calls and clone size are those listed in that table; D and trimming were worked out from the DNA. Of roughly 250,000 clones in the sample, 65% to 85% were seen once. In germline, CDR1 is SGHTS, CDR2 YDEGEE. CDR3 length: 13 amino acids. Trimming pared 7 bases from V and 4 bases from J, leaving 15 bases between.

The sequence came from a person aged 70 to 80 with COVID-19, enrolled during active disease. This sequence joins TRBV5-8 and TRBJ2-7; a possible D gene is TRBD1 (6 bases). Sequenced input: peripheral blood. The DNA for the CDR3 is TGTGCCAGCGATCGCTTCAGGGGTTACGAGCAGTACTTC. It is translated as CASDRFRGYEQYF.